This record covers a single T cell receptor beta chain. This clonotype was seen more than once but under ten times. This receptor's antigen is unknown. No clone much larger than this one lies a single base away; base qualities are absent. Library generation was performed with 5' RACE. Sequenced using an Illumina HiSeq 2000. A universal primer binding site was introduced by template switching, and a unique molecular identifier was present in the final cDNA, enabling accurate counting of TCR cDNA molecules. Specific primers in the conserved constant-segment region were used to synthesize first-strand cDNA for the TCR alpha and beta chains. Each cDNA library was double barcoded, with a SMART-Mk sample barcode plus Illumina barcodes, to control for contamination. TruSeq adapter sequences, together with Illumina sample barcodes, were added in two successive PCR steps. TCR alpha and beta cDNA libraries were sequenced on the Illumina HiSeq platform with custom primers. The authors processed their data as follows. MiGEC was used to process raw reads and extract unique molecular identifiers, and MiXCR was used to find CDR3 positions. For each individual, recombination models were inferred using an EM algorithm with the repgenHMM and IGoR tools. The analysis of shared clonotypes was done with the tcR package in R, with sharing normalized by the product of cloneset sizes. Out-of-frame nonproductive sequences were analyzed to study raw recombination free of thymic and clonal selection effects. TCRdb reworked the public reads: Q25 trimming with fastp, MiXCR clone assembly, productive beta chains retained. Each entry merges the rows of one CDR3 protein and shows their most common DNA and genes. The V and J calls and clone size come from TCRdb's table, not from the authors' own analysis. A total of under 900,000 distinct CDR3 sequences appear in this sample, about 20% of them only once. The top ten clonotypes cover under 15% of the sample.

The source of the sample is a study of identical twins (dated by TCRdb to the mid-2010s). With respect to the entire study: To test whether fetal clonotypes persist, the study used deep sequencing on TCR alpha and beta repertoires from monozygotic twins, unrelated adults of various ages, and cord blood. To rule out contamination, the twin experiments were replicated at different times with different library preparation protocols.

Every donor was a healthy Caucasian. The twin cohort comprised three pairs of female monozygotic twins, all aged roughly 18 to 30 years. The RNA used for TCR libraries was isolated from peripheral blood mononuclear cells. Beyond this particular receptor, the publication reports: Abundant cord blood beta clonotypes carried fewer insertions; young adult naive repertoires showed a weaker similar trend, while memory repertoires showed none. Compared with coincidental sharing between unrelated individuals, out-of-frame TCR alpha sequences shared between twins had an excess of sequences with low generation probability. In beta out-of-frame sequences, excess twin sharing was weaker, because having fewer shared sequences lowered the signal-to-noise ratio. Because the same donors could not be followed over many years, the conclusions relied on cross-sectional statistical analysis. Invariant T cells such as MAIT and iNKT could partly confound zero-insertion analyses, though diverse VJ usage argued against this for most clonotypes. Recombination models systematically underestimated out-of-frame TCR alpha sharing in monozygotic twins but agreed with sharing between unrelated individuals.

The CDR3 measures 14 amino acids from cysteine to phenylalanine. Here the CDR3 DNA is all that survives: 42 bases in frame from base 1. Via the germline V gene, CDR1 is SNHLY and CDR2 FYNNEI. V is cut back by 5 bases and J by 4 bases, with 7 bases in the junction unmatched. Another study also made use of these data, one on T cells expressing NK-cell markers. In that second paper, the authors write: Three sorted T-cell subsets (CD3+CD56+NKG2C+, CD3+CD56+NKG2C- and CD3+CD56-NKG2C+) from seven to nine donors had their TCR beta-chain repertoires profiled. Of the eight sequenced donors, seven were found to be HCMV-seropositive and one was found to be HCMV-seronegative. To restrict sorting to alphabetaTCR-expressing T cells, an anti-gammadeltaTCR antibody was added in several experiments. In over 5 donors, the dominant CD3+CD56+NKG2C+ clonotypes were among the top 10 CD8+ clonotypes and accounted for about 1.0-7.0% of CD8+ T cells. Those dominant clonotypes were again the most abundant among CD3+CD56-NKG2C+ cells in several donors, at 28.3-60.1%. It remained unclear whether the expanded NKG2C-expressing T cell clones were specific for HCMV antigens. The study sequenced eight donors, all healthy volunteers chosen at random: three men and five women. A commercial ELISA kit detecting HCMV-specific IgG in serum was used to determine HCMV serostatus. For about 6 donors, bulk peripheral blood T-cell repertoires were additionally sequenced from unsorted PBMC. MIGEC was used to demultiplex reads and group reads by UMI, and MiTCR was used to assemble and quantify clonotypes. To exclude erroneous sequences, only TCR cDNA sequences supported by at least two reads were retained. The tcR package was used for downstream repertoire analysis, and clonotypes were matched across fractions by CDR3 nucleotide sequence plus V segment. VDJmatch was used to annotate antigen specificity against VDJdb, with one amino acid substitution in CDR3 permitted.

The sequenced sample consisted of PBMCs. This sequence uses TRBV2 and TRBJ2-7, and TRBD1 matches 8 of the central bases. This TCR was recovered from a woman between 18 and 30 years old in good health. The DNA reads as follows: TGTGCCAGCAGTTCCCGGGACAGGACGTACGAGCAGTACTTC. The translation is CASSSRDRTYEQYF.